The source of this T cell receptor (beta chain) is a study of radiotherapy plus CTLA-4 blockade in lung cancer. The CDR3 has 16 residues. Germline CDR1 reads MNHNS; CDR2 reads SASEGT. Unmatched junction bases numbered 6, after V lost 4 bases and J lost 0 bases. The protocol was immunoSEQ multiplex PCR, while the TCRdb copy is restricted to in-frame clones and leaves out a portion. The sample records tens of thousands of clones, around nine tenths being singletons. This sequence joins TRBV6-1 and TRBJ1-5; 7 nucleotides agree with TRBD1. Sequencing used peripheral blood, obtained from a patient treated with radiotherapy plus ipilimumab. This TCR was sampled from a human donor with non-small cell lung cancer who had stable disease on radiotherapy plus ipilimumab. CDR3 loop: CASSGGTAYSNQPQHF. CDR3 nucleotide sequence: TGTGCCAGCAGTGGAGGGACAGCTTATAGCAATCAGCCCCAGCATTTT.